A single sample is the source of the 4 T cell receptor beta chains below, sequenced in a study of response to subunit inactivated influenza vaccine (dated by TCRdb to the late 2010s). Library creation used RT-PCR. Sequencing was carried out with an Illumina HiSeq 2500. TCRdb's own reprocessing of the public reads used fastp at Q25 and MiXCR and kept productive beta chains. Rows with one shared CDR3 protein collapse into an entry with the most common genes and DNA. Recorded for this sample are roughly 540,000 distinct CDR3 sequences; approximately 22% of them occurred a single time. The ten most abundant clones make up about 3% of the sample. The same data also contributed to another study, on T cells expressing NK-cell markers. As that second paper reports: 5'RACE template switching, by which a universal primer site and unique molecular identifiers were added, was used to make TCR beta cDNA libraries.

This sample comprised CD4+ T cells sorted from PBMCs, obtained roughly 12 days after vaccination. These receptors came from a man in his forties or fifties who received an inactivated influenza vaccine. Donor details come from another sample of the same person, matched by shared clones.

V usage is TRBV9 and J usage is TRBJ2-4; TRBD1 matches at 10 bases. After removal of 0 bases from V and 4 bases from J, the junction contained 4 bases not matched to a gene. The V gene's germline CDR1 is SGDLS and CDR2 YYNGEE. The CDR3 has 16 residues. The CDR3 reads CASSVEGDRGKNIQYF. DNA for the CDR3: TGTGCCAGCAGCGTAGAGGGGGACAGGGGAAAAAACATTCAGTACTTC.

This rearrangement joins TRBV3-1 to TRBJ2-5; D unresolved. The CDR3 consists of 9 residues. Germline loops: CDR1 LGHDT, CDR2 YNNKEL (reference sequence). Between the trimmed V and J ends, which lost 4 bases and 9 bases, there was a span of 3 bases. The CDR3 DNA follows: TGTGCCAGCAGCCCTCCCCAGTACTTC. Translated: CASSPPQYF.

The rearrangement links TRBV7-8 to TRBJ1-3; D gene ambiguous. The CDR3 sequence is 14 residues long. The V end was cut by 4 bases, the J end by 3 bases, with 10 bases between. Germline V gene lookup returns CDR1 SGHVS and CDR2 FQNEAQ. CDR3 sequence: CASSSGADGNTIYF. Here the CDR3 DNA reads TGTGCCAGCAGCTCAGGAGCGGATGGAAACACCATATATTTT. Full variable domain (outside the CDR3, taken from reference TRBV7-8 and TRBJ1-3): GAGVSQSPRYKVAKRGQDVALRCDPISGHVSLFWYQQALGQGPEFLTYFQNEAQLDKSGLPSDRFFAERPEGSVSTLKIQRTQQEDSAVYLCASSSGADGNTIYFGEGSWLTVV.

The chain employs TRBV20-1 and TRBJ2-1, with D hard to call. CDR1 is DFQATT and CDR2 is SNEGSKA in the germline V gene (reference sequence). The CDR3 totals 15 residues. V lost 5 bases and J lost 7, with 21 bases in between. CDR3 DNA sequence: TGCAGTGCTCCACACTCTTTAGACCCTGGGAATGAGCAGTTCTTC. Translation gives CSAPHSLDPGNEQFF.